This section outlines one T cell receptor (beta chain) sequence together with its context. This sample stems from a study of blood T cell repertoires in COVID-19. The overall study: Spain, Italy and the United States supplied samples that represented acute and convalescent COVID-19. T cells, B-cell-depleted T cells, or PBMCs supplied cDNA or gDNA.

As processed by the authors: For nucleated cells, counts were estimated from reference gene primer amplification. Clones were sequenced by immunoSEQ multiplex PCR, and TCRdb holds only the in-frame ones, with some missing. That table is the source of V, J and clone size, and D and trimming were worked out from the DNA. The sample shows roughly 100,000 clones, more than 70% of them seen only once. Trimming shortened V by 4 bases and J by 2 bases, and 13 bases separated the two germline ends. Germline CDR1 is LGHDT and CDR2 is YNNKEL (reference sequence). CDR3 length: 15 amino acids. This sequence originates from a woman in her fifties or sixties with acute or convalescent COVID-19. Sequenced: peripheral blood. The rearrangement joins TRBV3-1 (or the pseudogene TRBV3-2) to TRBJ2-3, with a weak D call TRBD2 (6 bases). DNA of the CDR3: TGTGCCAGCAGCCGACTATCGGGAGTCACAGATACGCAGTATTTT. Residues: CASSRLSGVTDTQYF.